This TCR beta chain comes out of a study of blood T cells in healthy people across ages. Looking at the study overall: Every two T cells gave about one barcoded beta molecule via template switching.

A J-beta primer mix and a sample-barcoded 5' primer were used in a second PCR of about 7 to 12 cycles. MiXCR, run by TCRdb on the 5' RACE reads, gives a single entry per CDR3 protein. The repertoire holds about 1 million distinct CDR3 sequences, with roughly 45% as singletons. The CDR3 sequence is 16 residues long. Germline V gene lookup returns CDR1 ENHRY and CDR2 SYGVKD. The ends were cut back, 0 bases at V and 4 bases at J, with 15 bases in the middle. Concerning this clonotype itself: This may be a read error, as it is one base from a much larger clone.

Sequenced: blood. This sequence originates from a woman aged 55-75 years in good health. V usage is TRBV10-3 and J usage is TRBJ2-5; D could derive from TRBD1 or TRBD2 (6 bases each). The CDR3: CAISESAIGGGETQYF. CDR3 in DNA: TGTGCCATCAGTGAGTCGGCTATCGGAGGGGGAGAGACCCAGTACTTC.